A single sample gave rise to the 13 T cell receptor beta chains below, sequenced in a study of T-cell reconstitution after alpha-beta-depleted transplantation in children listed by TCRdb under 2016. The sample's treatment or condition label, decoded: allogeneic hematopoietic cell transplantation with graft depleted of TCRalphabeta T cells and CD19 B cells. The library was built by means of PCR. The sequencing machine was an Illumina HiSeq 2500. Molecular barcoding was employed in the preparation of TCR libraries, with unique molecular identifiers being used to normalize TCRbeta repertoire quantification. TCRdb ran its own pipeline on the public reads, namely fastp trimming at Q25 and MiXCR clone calling, and kept in-frame beta chains. Each entry merges the rows of one CDR3 protein and shows their most common DNA and genes. A total of 250,000 to 300,000 distinct CDR3 sequences appear in this sample, about a tenth of them only once. The ten most abundant clones make up around 7.6% of the sample.

The sample in question was PBMCs, obtained before TCRalphabeta/CD19-depleted stem cell transplant. These receptors originate from a boy in the first two years of life with acute myeloid leukemia, due to receive a stem cell transplant.

V gene TRBV5-1 combines with J gene TRBJ2-5; possible D gene TRBD1, 5 bases. V gave up 2 bases and J gave up 1 base, with 6 bases separating them. This CDR3 has 13 residues. Germline V gene sequence: CDR1 SGHRS, CDR2 YFSETQ. The CDR3 loop reads CASSFRVQETQYF. The CDR3 bases are TGCGCCAGCAGCTTCAGGGTCCAAGAGACCCAGTACTTC.

This clonotype was counted at least ten times. V is TRBV24-1 and J is TRBJ2-2; 7 bases map to TRBD2. Looked up from germline, CDR1 is KGHDR and CDR2 is SFDVKD. The CDR3 sequence is 13 residues long. Losses at the gene ends were 9 bases for V and 1 base for J; bases not matched to a gene: 1. The CDR3 region has the DNA TGTGCCACCTCGGGGGGGAACACCGGGGAGCTGTTTTTT. Encoded protein: CATSGGNTGELFF.

The CDR3 bases are TGTGCCAGCAGCCCGGGGAGGGGGCGCTTGGAGACCCAGTACTTC. This encodes CASSPGRGRLETQYF. This chain connects TRBV5-5 to TRBJ2-5, with D perhaps being TRBD1 or TRBD2 (7 bases each). Germline lookup yields CDR1 SGHKS and CDR2 YYEKEE (reference sequence). Trimming left V 4 bases short and J 5 bases short, with 18 bases between. This CDR3 is built from 15 residues.

This clonotype has a count of ten or more. The V gene is TRBV7-9, the J gene TRBJ2-7; D is unresolved. The length of the CDR3 is 12 residues. Looked up from germline, CDR1 is SEHNR and CDR2 is FQNEAQ (reference sequence). Trimming pared 3 bases from V and 7 bases from J, leaving 10 bases between. In DNA form, the CDR3 reads TGTGCCAGCAGCTTCCCGTCCAGGGAGCAGTACTTC. It is translated as CASSFPSREQYF.

This clonotype was observed many times. The chain couples TRBV20-1 to TRBJ1-2; D is undetermined. Trimming left V 6 bases short and J 0 bases short, with 8 bases between. The CDR3 is 12 residues long. CDR1 and CDR2 (germline): DFQATT, SNEGSKA (reference sequence). The CDR3 DNA follows: TGCAGTGCCGGACGGTCTAACTATGGCTACACCTTC. Translating it yields CSAGRSNYGYTF.

This clonotype was detected many times. The V and J genes are TRBV7-9 and TRBJ2-5; D unresolved. The CDR3 extends over 15 amino acids. Trimming shortened V by 2 bases and J by 4 bases, and 14 bases separated the two germline ends. In germline, CDR1 is SEHNR, CDR2 FQNEAQ (reference sequence). This CDR3 reads CASSLTPSRPETQYF. The CDR3 DNA reads TGTGCCAGCAGCTTAACCCCATCAAGACCAGAGACCCAGTACTTC.

This clonotype was observed at least ten times. The chain couples TRBV19 to TRBJ1-2; D possibly corresponds to TRBD1 (5 bases). The CDR3 is 14 amino acids. V gave up 4 bases and J gave up 4 bases, with 13 bases separating them. Germline CDR1 LNHDA, CDR2 SQIVND (reference sequence). The CDR3: CASSTGALGYGYTF. The CDR3 region has the DNA TGTGCCAGTAGTACCGGGGCCCTAGGCTATGGCTACACCTTC.

Many counts were recorded for this clonotype. The chain joins TRBV28 to TRBJ2-5; 15 nucleotides agree with TRBD2. This CDR3 contains 19 residues. Losses at the gene ends were 1 base for V and 5 bases for J; bases not matched to a gene: 11. The germline gives CDR1 MDHEN, CDR2 SYDVKM. The chain's CDR3 is CASSLLGLAGGPKWETQYF. CDR3 bases: TGTGCCAGCAGTTTATTGGGACTAGCGGGAGGACCTAAATGGGAGACCCAGTACTTC.

This clonotype was observed a handful of times. This rearrangement joins TRBV2 to TRBJ2-5; 8 nucleotides agree with TRBD2. V shed 3 bases, J shed 5 bases, and the junction held 5 bases outside the gene matches. The CDR3 covers 14 residues. CDR1 is SNHLY, CDR2 FYNNEI, per germline. The DNA for the CDR3 is TGTGCCAGCAGTGAGGTAGCGGGGTGGGAGACCCAGTACTTC. Protein sequence: CASSEVAGWETQYF.

The table lists this clonotype with many counts. At one boundary the junction diverges from the germline segment, which might be a read error. The CDR3 reads CASSLSLVPLNQQFF. The DNA for the CDR3 is TGTGCCAGCAGCTTATCACTAGTCCCCCTCAATCAGCAGTTCTTC. The chain has TRBV5-6 and TRBJ2-1; D may be TRBD2 (5 bases). This CDR3 spans 15 amino acids. Germline-derived CDR1 and CDR2 are SGHDT and YYEEEE.

This clonotype was detected ten times or more. The V gene is TRBV12-3 or TRBV12-4, the J gene TRBJ2-7, with D possibly matching TRBD2 (6 bases). Trimming stripped 3 bases from V and 10 bases from J, with 19 bases between. This CDR3 contains 14 residues. DNA for the CDR3: TGTGCCAGCAGTTTCCAGGAGGGACGGACGGGCCAGTACTTC. Translated, it gives CASSFQEGRTGQYF.

There are many counts of this clonotype. The chain is built from TRBV11-2 and TRBJ1-1; D ambiguous. Germline loops: CDR1 SGHAT, CDR2 FQNNGV. With 5 bases removed from V and 4 bases from J, the gap between germline ends came to 11 bases. The CDR3 runs 13 residues. The CDR3 here is CASSRTGRTEAFF. CDR3 coding DNA: TGTGCCAGCAGCCGGACTGGACGCACTGAAGCTTTCTTT.

There are many counts of this clonotype. The chain couples TRBV20-1 to TRBJ2-4; D uncertain. Trimming left V 5 bases short and J 1 base short, with 15 bases between. Germline CDR1 reads DFQATT; CDR2 reads SNEGSKA (reference sequence). This CDR3 has 15 residues. The DNA of the CDR3 is TGCAGTGCTCCCAGCTTAGATACCGCCAAAAACATTCAGTACTTC. It is translated as CSAPSLDTAKNIQYF.